There are a few counts of the clone carrying this T cell receptor beta chain. Its specificity is unknown. Documented time point: newly diagnosed GD, antithyroid drugs for less than 3 months. The TCR library was made from RNA that had been extracted from PBMCs in TRIzol. This sample was taken from a study of regulatory T cells in long-lasting Graves disease. Researchers made TCR beta libraries by using iRepertoire HTBI primers and running Arm-PCR on CDR3 regions. In the study's own analysis: Around 59 TRBV and 11 to 15 TRBJ segments were identified across samples. TCRdb reprocessed the multiplex PCR reads with MiXCR, giving one entry per CDR3 protein. The V and J calls were determined by TCRdb, not by the authors. The table has about 420,000 distinct CDR3 sequences, approximately 16% seen once. Overall study results and limits: Analysis covered peripheral blood alone, not thyroid tissue. Possibly, too few samples lowered accuracy. TCR diversity in persistent Graves' patients was below that of newly diagnosed ones.

This sample also appeared in a second study, on T cells in Graves' hyperthyroidism and ophthalmopathy.

The source of this sequence is a woman aged 18-35 years with Graves disease. Sequenced here: peripheral blood mononuclear cells (PBMCs), sampled at new diagnosis, from a patient treated with antithyroid drugs.

CDR3 sequence: CASRTGGESYNEQFF. CDR3 bases: TGCGCCAGCAGGACAGGGGGCGAGTCCTACAATGAGCAGTTCTTC. V usage is TRBV5-1 and J usage is TRBJ2-1; 10 bases map to TRBD1. Germline V CDR1 and CDR2: SGHRS, YFSETQ. The CDR3 is 15 residues long. V lost 5 bases and J lost 1; bases outside the gene matches: 3.